Sequencing of this TCR beta chain was carried out in a study of T cell repertoires in cytomegalovirus infection. Looking at the study overall: Peptides in the study included HLA-C-restricted and HLA-B-restricted CMV epitopes. Public TCR beta signatures indicated both CMV infection and matching HLA type. Study-wide points: Across the ex vivo response, the dominant clonotypes were HLA-C-restricted CMV-specific TCR beta clonotypes. CMV carriers with the relevant HLA were identified by cumulative public TCR beta family frequency.

In the case of this clonotype: As yet, its antigen is unknown.

Germline V CDR1 and CDR2: ENHRY, SYGVKD. This CDR3 spans 10 amino acids. V lost 10 bases and J 8 bases, leaving 9 bases between the germline ends. TCRdb re-derived calls from the reads in MiXCR, one entry per CDR3 protein. The sample lists 900,000 to 950,000 distinct CDR3 sequences, 31% occurring once. The receptor was derived from a human donor in good health (CMV status not recorded). Some clones in this sample may be carry-over from other donors' samples. This sample comprised cultured CD8+ T cells from PBMCs, obtained from culture after CMV antigen stimulation. The chain couples TRBV10-3 to TRBJ2-1; tentative D call: TRBD1 (5 bases). CDR3 sequence reads: CATLGDEQFF. CDR3 coding DNA: TGTGCCACCCTAGGGGATGAGCAGTTCTTC.